This TCR beta chain was identified during a study of T cell responses to AZD1222 COVID-19 vaccine. Study background: Second-dose groups at about 4 or about 12 weeks were pooled. Study-level results: Mostly white British, mostly female donors; authors suggested clonal diversity may be underestimated. Seropositive AZD1222 recipients at baseline numbered only 6 or 7. When two AZD1222 doses had been given, Spike-specific TCR breadth and depth rose.

Data came from immunoSEQ multiplex PCR; TCRdb stores just in-frame clones and leaves some out. This table holds about 56,000 clones, 88% found once. The germline CDR1 and CDR2 sequences are LGHNA and YNFKEQ. V dropped 0 bases and J dropped 2; count of bases not matched to a gene: 15. CDR3 length equals 20 residues. Of note for this clone: As yet, its antigen is unknown.

The chain links TRBV4-2 to TRBJ2-3; 9 nucleotides match TRBD1. The material sequenced was peripheral blood, taken on day 0 of AZD1222 vaccination. The sequence derives from an adult in good health. The DNA of the CDR3 is TGTGCCAGCAGCCAAGATCGGAGGACAGGGGATCGGAGGTTCACAGATACGCAGTATTTT. It specifies CASSQDRRTGDRRFTDTQYF.